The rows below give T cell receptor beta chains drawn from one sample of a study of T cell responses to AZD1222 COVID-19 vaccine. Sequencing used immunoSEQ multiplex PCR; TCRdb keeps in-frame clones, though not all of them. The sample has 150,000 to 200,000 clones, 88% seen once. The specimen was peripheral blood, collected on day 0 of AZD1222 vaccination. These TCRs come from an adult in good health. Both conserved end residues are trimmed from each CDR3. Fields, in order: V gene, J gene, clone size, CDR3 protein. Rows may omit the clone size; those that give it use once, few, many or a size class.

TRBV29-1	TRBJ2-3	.	SVAGTTTYSTDTQY
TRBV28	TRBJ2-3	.	ASSLGQSTDTQY
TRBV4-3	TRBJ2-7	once	ASSQDAQGYEQY
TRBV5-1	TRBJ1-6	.	ASSFGQGHNSPLH
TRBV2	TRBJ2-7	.	ASSDNSYEQY
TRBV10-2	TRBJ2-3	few	ASSDSTISTDTQY
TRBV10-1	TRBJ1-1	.	ASGEDQAF
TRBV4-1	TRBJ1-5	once	ASSQESYRDFEAQH
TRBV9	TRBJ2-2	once	ASSAEGKNTGELF
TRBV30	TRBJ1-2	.	AWSTSGHRYPPGGYT
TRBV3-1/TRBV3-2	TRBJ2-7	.	ASSLLGTGDSGQY
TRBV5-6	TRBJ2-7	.	ASGDTGRGPGEQY
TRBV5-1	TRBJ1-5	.	ASSLGDRQGGQPQH
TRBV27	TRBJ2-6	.	ASSFSLTGRRSSGANVLT
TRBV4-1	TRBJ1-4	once	ASSPSLREKLF
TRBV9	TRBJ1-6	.	ASSARDVGSPLGPLH
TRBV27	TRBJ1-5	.	ASSFAGGGNQPQH
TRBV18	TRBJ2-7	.	ASSQRTGEKKLYEQY
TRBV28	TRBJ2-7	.	ASSLSHGQSYEQY
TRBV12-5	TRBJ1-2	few	ASGLSGTVWGYT
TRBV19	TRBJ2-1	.	ASRDSSYNEQF
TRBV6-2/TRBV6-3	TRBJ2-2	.	ASSYQGQGTGELF
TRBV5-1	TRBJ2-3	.	ASSSGRDTDTQY
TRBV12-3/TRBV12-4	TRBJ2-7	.	ASSLVGEREQY
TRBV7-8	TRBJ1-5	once	ASSDRTVSQPQH
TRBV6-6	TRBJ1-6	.	ASSRQGLWSPLH
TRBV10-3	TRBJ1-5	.	AIATGNQPQH
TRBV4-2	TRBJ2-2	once	ASSLPTSGGAGELF
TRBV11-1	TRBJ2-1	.	ASSLTSGYNEQF
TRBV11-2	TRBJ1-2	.	ASSTPSDYGYT
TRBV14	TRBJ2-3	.	ASSRRDRSATPDTQY
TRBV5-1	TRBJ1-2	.	ASSLVGGDYGYT
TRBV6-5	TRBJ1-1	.	ASRTRGVNTEAF
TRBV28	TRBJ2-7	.	ASSPEGQSLKSSYEQY
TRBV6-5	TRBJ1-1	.	ASGGSGFTEAF
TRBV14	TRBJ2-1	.	ASSQEPGDYNEQF
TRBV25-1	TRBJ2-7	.	ASSAWEGQGNYEQY
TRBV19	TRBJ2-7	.	ASKGTYEQY
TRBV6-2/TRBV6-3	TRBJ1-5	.	ASSDRVNQPQH
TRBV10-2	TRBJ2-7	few	ASSEASPPYEQY
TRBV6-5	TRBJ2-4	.	ASRRGLVDIQY
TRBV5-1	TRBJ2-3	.	ASSLRGTDTQY
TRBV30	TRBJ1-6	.	AWSLASSYNSPLH
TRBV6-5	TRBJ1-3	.	ASSPDNSGNTIY
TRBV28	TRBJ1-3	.	ASTQDRFSGNTIY
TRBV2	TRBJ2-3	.	ASGPGQDTDTQY
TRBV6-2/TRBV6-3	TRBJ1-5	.	ASSWRLSNQPQH
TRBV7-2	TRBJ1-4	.	ASSPLMRRGEKLF
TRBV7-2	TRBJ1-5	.	ASSPEALINQPQH
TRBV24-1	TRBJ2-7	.	ATSVGGGPSYEQY
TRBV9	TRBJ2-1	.	ASSVAAGGGYYNEQF
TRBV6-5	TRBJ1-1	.	ASRRTGSTEAF
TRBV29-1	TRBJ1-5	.	SVVVTGQGGQPQH
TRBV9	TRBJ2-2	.	ASSVVSDTGELF
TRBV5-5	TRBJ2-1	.	ASSLGIVNEQF